The source of this T cell receptor (beta chain) is a study of blood T cells in healthy people across ages. The use of a sample-barcoded 5' primer and a J-beta primer mix characterized a second PCR of roughly 6 to 11 cycles. TCRdb processed the 5' RACE reads anew with MiXCR; each CDR3 protein has one entry. This table holds roughly 1.5 million distinct CDR3 sequences, about 42% found once. This CDR3 is 15 amino acids long. Germline V gives CDR1 SGHTA, CDR2 FQGTGA. V was clipped by 4 bases and J by 0 bases, with 11 bases between them. This TCR came from a woman under 30 in good health. This chain uses TRBV7-3 with TRBJ2-3; TRBD2 is a possible D gene (5 bases). The source material was blood. CDR3 sequence reads: CASSSQADSTDTQYF. The CDR3 nucleotides are TGTGCCAGCAGCTCCCAAGCGGATAGCACAGATACGCAGTATTTT.